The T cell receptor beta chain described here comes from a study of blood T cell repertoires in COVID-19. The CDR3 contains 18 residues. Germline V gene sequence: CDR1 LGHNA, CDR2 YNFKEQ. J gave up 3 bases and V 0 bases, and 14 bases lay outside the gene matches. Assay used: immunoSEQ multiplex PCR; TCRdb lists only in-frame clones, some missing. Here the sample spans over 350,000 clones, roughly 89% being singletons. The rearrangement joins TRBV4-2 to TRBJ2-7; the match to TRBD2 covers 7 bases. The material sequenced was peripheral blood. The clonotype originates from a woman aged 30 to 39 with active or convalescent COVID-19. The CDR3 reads CASSQEPTLAELYYEQYF. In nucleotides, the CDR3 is TGTGCCAGCAGCCAAGAGCCCACTCTAGCGGAACTATACTACGAGCAGTACTTC.